Shown below are 25 T cell receptor beta chains from a single sample sequenced in a study of CXCR3-negative and CXCR3-positive naive CD8 T cells. UMI labels and 5' RACE were used to prepare the TRB cDNA libraries. From its re-call of the 5' RACE reads, TCRdb lists each CDR3 protein once, without DNA. The sample totals just under 45,000 distinct CDR3 sequences. The source material was memory CD8+ T cells from blood. These receptors all come from a human donor in good health. Some clones in this sample may be carry-over from other donors' samples.

This chain connects TRBV9 to TRBJ2-1. The CDR3 is made up of 12 amino acids. Germline CDR1 is SGDLS and CDR2 is YYNGEE. The CDR3 reads CASSVVGDEQFF.

The CDR3 loop is CSVGRQGGSEAFF. This rearrangement joins TRBV29-1 to TRBJ1-1; TCRdb picks TRBD1, but there is no DNA to check that call. This CDR3 is 13 amino acids long. Germline V gene sequence: CDR1 SQVTM, CDR2 ANQGSEA.

V gene TRBV28 combines with J gene TRBJ2-7; TCRdb's D gene call, TRBD1, goes unchecked for lack of DNA. The length of the CDR3 is 13 residues. The germline V gene encodes CDR1 MDHEN and CDR2 SYDVKM. CDR3 region: CASQTEGGYEQYF.

The gene calls are TRBV28 and TRBJ1-6; TCRdb gives TRBD1 as the D gene, but with no DNA this cannot be confirmed. Germline-derived CDR1 and CDR2 are MDHEN and SYDVKM. The CDR3 contains 15 residues. The CDR3 is CASSFLDRGNSPLHF.

The chain couples TRBV28 to TRBJ2-1. The CDR3 contains 15 residues. Germline lookup yields CDR1 MDHEN and CDR2 SYDVKM. The CDR3 reads CASSLGASSYNEQFF.

V gene TRBV7-9 combines with J gene TRBJ2-7; TCRdb's D call, TRBD2, is unchecked because there is no DNA. CDR3 size: 11 residues. Germline values: CDR1 SEHNR, CDR2 FQNEAQ (reference sequence). The CDR3 loop reads CASSFGGEQYF.

The chain carries TRBV4-1 and TRBJ2-7. Germline CDR1 reads MGHRA; CDR2 reads YSYEKL. The CDR3 covers 14 residues. The chain's CDR3 is CASSQGTKVGEQYF.

The CDR3 loop reads CASSATRTGVSEQYF. The V and J genes are TRBV7-9 and TRBJ2-5; lacking DNA, the TRBD1 call made by TCRdb goes unchecked. Germline CDR1 reads SEHNR; CDR2 reads FQNEAQ (reference sequence). The CDR3 runs 15 residues. Drawing the rest from reference TRBV7-9 and TRBJ2-5, the complete variable domain is DTGVSQNPRHKITKRGQNVTFRCDPISEHNRLYWYRQTLGQGPEFLTYFQNEAQLEKSRLLSDRFSAERPKGSFSTLEIQRTEQGDSAMYLCASSATRTGVSEQYFGPGTRLLVL.

The chain carries TRBV19 and TRBJ2-1; absent DNA, TCRdb's TRBD2 call cannot be checked. The germline CDR1 and CDR2 sequences are LNHDA and SQIVND (reference sequence). CDR3 length equals 14 residues. Here the CDR3 reads CASSMRGSYNEQFF.

This chain uses TRBV12-3 or TRBV12-4 with TRBJ2-7; the TCRdb D gene call, TRBD2, has no DNA to confirm it. There are 14 residues in the CDR3. The CDR3 here is CASSFGSTGYEQYF.

CDR3 sequence reads: CSGAGTSGSPSYEQYF. The V call is TRBV20-1, the J call TRBJ2-7; TCRdb proposes TRBD2, but this gene call is untestable without DNA. CDR3 size: 16 residues. Germline lookup yields CDR1 DFQATT and CDR2 SNEGSKA (reference sequence).

Frequency places this clonotype as medium-sized. CDR3 region: CASSFRDYGYTF. The rearrangement joins TRBV28 to TRBJ1-2; as DNA is missing, the TRBD1 call by TCRdb cannot be tested. The CDR3 runs 12 residues. Germline lookup yields CDR1 MDHEN and CDR2 SYDVKM.

CDR3 amino acids: CSVEGRQGISGYTF. The J gene is TRBJ1-2, the V gene TRBV29-1; TCRdb reports TRBD1, a call that lacks DNA to check it against. The CDR3 length is 14 residues. Germline lookup yields CDR1 SQVTM and CDR2 ANQGSEA.

The rearrangement links TRBV28 to TRBJ2-5; TCRdb picks TRBD1, but there is no DNA to check that call. The CDR3 has 17 amino acids. Germline V gene data show CDR1 as MDHEN and CDR2 as SYDVKM. CDR3 residues: CASSLSNTGMYQETQYF.

This chain uses TRBV5-4 with TRBJ2-2. Germline V gene lookup returns CDR1 SGHNT and CDR2 YYREEE (reference sequence). This CDR3 region has 15 residues. Here the CDR3 reads CASSLGQGYTGELFF. The entire variable domain, with the rest obtained from reference TRBV5-4 and TRBJ2-2, is as follows: ETGVTQSPTHLIKTRGQQVTLRCSSQSGHNTVSWYQQALGQGPQFIFQYYREEENGRGNFPPRFSGLQFPNYSSELNVNALELDDSALYLCASSLGQGYTGELFFGEGSRLTVL.

This chain joins TRBV4-3 and TRBJ2-2; TCRdb reports TRBD1, a call that lacks DNA to check it against. The CDR3 consists of 16 residues. Germline V gene lookup returns CDR1 LGHNA and CDR2 YSLEER. CDR3 loop: CASSQDAPGGPGELFF.

CDR3 loop: CSVEEEYEQYF. The V and J genes are TRBV29-1 and TRBJ2-7. This CDR3 spans 11 amino acids. In germline, CDR1 is SQVTM, CDR2 ANQGSEA.

CDR3 amino acids: CASSLGGVAFF. The rearrangement joins TRBV28 to TRBJ1-1. CDR3 length: 11 amino acids. Germline CDR1 MDHEN, CDR2 SYDVKM.

The genes are TRBV25-1 and TRBJ2-1; lacking DNA, the TRBD2 call made by TCRdb goes unchecked. CDR1 is MGHDK and CDR2 is SYGVNS in the germline V gene. The CDR3 runs 16 residues. CDR3 region: CASRGEGTSVYNEQFF.

The V and J genes are TRBV7-9 and TRBJ2-3. CDR1 is SEHNR, CDR2 FQNEAQ, per germline (reference sequence). CDR3 length: 12 amino acids. Here the CDR3 reads CASSLFLDTQYF.

The chain employs TRBV4-2 and TRBJ2-6. Germline V gives CDR1 LGHNA, CDR2 YNFKEQ. This CDR3 spans 16 amino acids. The CDR3 here is CASSQESDSGANVLTF.

V and J are TRBV27 and TRBJ2-7; the TCRdb D gene call, TRBD2, has no DNA to confirm it. The length of the CDR3 is 15 residues. Germline CDR1 MNHEY, CDR2 SMNVEV (reference sequence). The chain's CDR3 is CASSSPWTSGYEQYF.

The rearrangement joins TRBV4-3 to TRBJ2-1; TCRdb's assignment of TRBD2 cannot be checked, as there is no DNA. Per germline, CDR1 LGHNA and CDR2 YSLEER. CDR3 length: 16 residues. CDR3 loop: CASSQEGSGGANEQFF.

V gene TRBV28 combines with J gene TRBJ2-7; there is no DNA to check the TCRdb D call of TRBD2. Germline CDR1 is MDHEN and CDR2 is SYDVKM. The CDR3 covers 15 residues. The CDR3 protein is CASSLREDSPYEQYF.

The chain has TRBV20-1 and TRBJ1-1. This CDR3 comprises 15 residues. The germline CDR1 and CDR2 sequences are DFQATT and SNEGSKA (reference sequence). CDR3 protein: CSAQMDGRAVTEAFF.